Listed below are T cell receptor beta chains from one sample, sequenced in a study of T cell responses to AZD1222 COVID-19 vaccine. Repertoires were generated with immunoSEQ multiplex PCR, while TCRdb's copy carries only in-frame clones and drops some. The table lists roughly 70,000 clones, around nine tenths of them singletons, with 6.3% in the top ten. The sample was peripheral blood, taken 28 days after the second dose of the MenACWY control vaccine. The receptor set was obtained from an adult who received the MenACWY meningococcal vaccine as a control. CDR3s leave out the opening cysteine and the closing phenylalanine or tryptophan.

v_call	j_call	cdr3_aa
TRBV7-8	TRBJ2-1	ASSLAHGTSGNEQF
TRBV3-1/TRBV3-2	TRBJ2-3	ASSQDLQGGGGTDTQY
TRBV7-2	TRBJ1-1	ASSSIEGARTEAF
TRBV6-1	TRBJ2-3	ASSEGQGPTDTQY
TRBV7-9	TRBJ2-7	ASSLISYEQY
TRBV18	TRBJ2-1	ASSPRATDTHNEQF
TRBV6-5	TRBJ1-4	ASNPRDRPPPKLF
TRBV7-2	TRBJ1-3	ASTRQGPGNTIY
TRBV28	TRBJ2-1	ASSPGYSNHNEQF
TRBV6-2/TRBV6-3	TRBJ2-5	ASSALVARGMETQY
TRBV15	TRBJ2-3	ATSSIRASTDTQY
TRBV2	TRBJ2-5	ASSGDRGTETQY
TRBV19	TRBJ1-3	ASSIAGTGNTIY
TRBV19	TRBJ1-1	ASRKDSSMNTEAF
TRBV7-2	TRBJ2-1	ASTLSGSYNEQF
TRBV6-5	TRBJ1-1	ASSYEGRGTEAF
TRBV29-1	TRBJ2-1	SAFENEQF
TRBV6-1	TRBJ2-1	ASSETNEQF
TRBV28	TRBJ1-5	ASRTAQNQPQH
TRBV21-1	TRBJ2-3	ASSNRATDTQY
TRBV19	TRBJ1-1	ASSIARIGTGERTEAF
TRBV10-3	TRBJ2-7	AISEPGGVSYEQY
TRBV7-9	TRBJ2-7	ASRSGQGQYEQY
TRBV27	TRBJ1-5	ASSLDGIQPQH
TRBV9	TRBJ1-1	ASSVVGTGASKPAEAF
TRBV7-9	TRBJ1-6	ASSLREGNSPLH
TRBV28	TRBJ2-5	ASSAQTKETQY
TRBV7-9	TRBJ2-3	ASSSWPESTDTQY
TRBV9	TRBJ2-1	ASSVGGTSAHNEQF
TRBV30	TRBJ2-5	AWSRRSQETQY
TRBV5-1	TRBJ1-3	ASSLDNAGNTIY
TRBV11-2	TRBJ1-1	ASGPPRGNTEAF